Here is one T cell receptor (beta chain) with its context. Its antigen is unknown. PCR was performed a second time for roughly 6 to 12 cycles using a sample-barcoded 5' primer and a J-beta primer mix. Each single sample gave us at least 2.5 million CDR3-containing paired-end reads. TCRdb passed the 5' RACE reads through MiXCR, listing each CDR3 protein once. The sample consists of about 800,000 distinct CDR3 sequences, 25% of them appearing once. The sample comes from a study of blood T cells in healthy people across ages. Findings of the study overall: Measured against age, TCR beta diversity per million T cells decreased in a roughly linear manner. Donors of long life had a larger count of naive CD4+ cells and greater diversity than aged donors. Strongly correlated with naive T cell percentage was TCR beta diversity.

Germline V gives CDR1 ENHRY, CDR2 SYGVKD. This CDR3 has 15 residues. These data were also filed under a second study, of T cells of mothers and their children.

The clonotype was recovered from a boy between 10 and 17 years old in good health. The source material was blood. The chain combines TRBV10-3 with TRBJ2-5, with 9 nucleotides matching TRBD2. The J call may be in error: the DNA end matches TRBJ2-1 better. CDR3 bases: TGTGCCATCAGTGGTAGCGGGAGCAGATCGAGTGAGCAGTTCTTC. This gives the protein CAISGSGSRSSEQFF.